This T cell receptor (beta chain) was identified in a study of shared clonotypes between healthy human individuals (dated by TCRdb to 2018 to 2020). With regard to the full study: The cohort included three men and a couple of women between 18 and 49 years of age. Per donor, leukapheresis produced somewhere between about 0.94 and 9 billion PBMCs. Blood TCR repertoires of four to six healthy adults were deeply sequenced to estimate repertoire size and the extent of clonotype sharing between individuals. To increase sequencing depth and limit assay-specific biases, different laboratories used diverse techniques to prepare libraries and sequence TCR repertoires.

The full study reports these points: Pairwise subsampling indicated that sequencing depth was expected to affect the degree of clonotype sharing among donors. Because the study included a small number of donors, the genetic and exposure-history diversity represented was limited. Sampling was restricted to blood, and TCR repertoires in tissues likely differ from the TCR repertoires found in blood.

CDR1 is given as MNHNS and CDR2 as SASEGT, both from the germline V gene. V was cut back by 10 bases and J by 8 bases, leaving a gap of 17 bases between them. Inclusive of the bounding cysteine and phenylalanine, the CDR3 is 12 residues long. The retained sequence is limited to the CDR3, 36 bases, with the frame set at the first base. Donors were healthy HIV-negative adults with no recently reported acute infections or vaccinations. All donors were Caucasian adults living in Nashville, Tennessee, USA. For unsorted samples, tens of millions of PBMCs were counted, and genomic DNA was extracted using the QIAamp DNA Blood Mini kit. Blood was obtained by leukapheresis, after which PBMCs were separated by Ficoll-Histopaque density gradient centrifugation and cryopreserved in liquid nitrogen vapor phase. Regarding this clone: The target of this receptor is not known. No base quality values were provided; no much bigger clone lies one nucleotide off.

TCR CDR3 regions were amplified from genomic DNA by multiplex PCR using the deep immunoSEQ assay. For each cell subset, the extracted genomic DNA was distributed evenly across all wells of several immunoSEQ 96-well plates, and each plate served as one replicate. Each replicate PCR for unsorted PBMC received roughly 300 ng genomic DNA, equal to tens of thousands of T cell genomes. Ten immunoSEQ deep assay plates were used to sequence the unsorted PBMC genomic DNA. Purified libraries were quantified with a Qubit 3.0 fluorometer, sized on a Bioanalyzer 2100, and re-quantified with the KAPA Library Quantification kit. Each immunoSEQ 96-well plate was sequenced on its own single-read 150-cycle Illumina NextSeq 550 flow cell. The published analysis was carried out like this. Because the immunoSEQ output held only junctional sequences and lacked quality scores, the filtering could not match the filtering applied to full-length reads. To assign V/J genes and CDR3, sequences were annotated against IMGT germline references using PyIR, a Python wrapper for IgBLAST v1.9. Any read was removed if the V/J assignment was weak (E-value above 1e-6), the CDR3 was missing, or the read contained stop codons, out-of-frame junctions, or ambiguous translated residues. A V3J clonotype was defined by an identical inferred V gene, J gene, and CDR3 amino acid sequence. Percentage overlap between repertoires was computed as shared unique clonotypes divided by the size of the smaller repertoire. RTK rarefaction, the Chao1 estimator, and Recon v2.1 estimates of unobserved clonotypes were used to assess repertoire richness. TCRdb holds this immuneACCESS table with in-frame rearrangements only. Some clones are missing; in checked studies, unresolved V genes explain under half, and the rest has no known cause. D and trimming come from the DNA, and the V and J calls and clone size come from that table. The sample records 520,000 or so clones, 79% of which are singletons. The ten largest clones capture about an eighth of the sample.

The sequencing sample was made of PBMCs. The V gene is TRBV6-1 and the J gene is TRBJ1-2, with TRBD1 tentatively as D gene (5 bases match). The TCR was taken from a woman in her 40s in good health. Some clones in this sample may be carry-over from other donors' samples. The CDR3 protein: CAIGAVGGGYTF. The DNA sequence is TGTGCCATCGGGGCGGTTGGAGGAGGCTACACCTTC.